Shown below are 22 T cell receptor beta chains from a single sample sequenced in a study of T cell responses to AZD1222 COVID-19 vaccine. Generated by immunoSEQ multiplex PCR, the TCRdb table keeps only in-frame clones and is missing some. Of roughly 120,000 clones listed, 88% were seen once; the top ten hold less than 6%. Sequences were derived from peripheral blood, sampled on day 0 of AZD1222 vaccination. The receptors were gathered from an adult in good health.

The chain employs TRBV6-2 or TRBV6-3 and TRBJ1-1; D call uncertain. The CDR3 has 13 residues. Germline V gene sequence: CDR1 MNHEY, CDR2 SVGEGT. V gave up 5 bases and J gave up 0 bases, with 7 bases separating them. The CDR3 loop reads CASSPYMNTEAFF. For the CDR3, the DNA is TGTGCCAGCAGTCCGTATATGAACACTGAAGCTTTCTTT.

This chain uses TRBV6-2 or TRBV6-3 with TRBJ1-2, with D possibly TRBD1 on 5 matching bases. Germline assignment: CDR1 MNHEY and CDR2 SVGEGT. The CDR3 sequence is 14 residues long. The ends were cut back, 4 bases at V and 4 bases at J, with 13 bases in the middle. CDR3 region: CASSSDRTGYGYTF. The CDR3 nucleotides are TGTGCCAGCAGTTCCGACAGAACAGGCTATGGCTACACCTTC.

The rearrangement joins TRBV6-6 to TRBJ2-1; 9 nucleotides match TRBD1. Per germline, CDR1 MNHNY and CDR2 SVGAGI (reference sequence). With V trimmed by 5 bases and J by 0 bases, 17 bases remained unmatched. The CDR3 length is 20 residues. CDR3 in DNA: TGTGCCAGCAGTCCCGAACCGGGACAGGGTCTTTCCAGCTCCTACAATGAGCAGTTCTTC. Its translation: CASSPEPGQGLSSSYNEQFF.

The CDR3, as DNA: TGTGCCAGCAGCGGTCCCACGGGATACTACTCTGGGGCCAACGTCCTGACTTTC. Its protein is CASSGPTGYYSGANVLTF. This chain joins TRBV9 and TRBJ2-6, with D possibly being TRBD2 (5 bases). Germline V lookup: CDR1 SGDLS, CDR2 YYNGEE. The germline V and J ends were trimmed by 3 bases and 0 bases, with 16 bases remaining between them. The CDR3 spans 18 residues.

This clone was counted between two and nine times. This chain joins TRBV7-2 and TRBJ2-1; D ambiguous. Germline CDR1 reads SGHTA; CDR2 reads FQGNSA. Trimming shortened V by 1 base and J by 0 bases, and 10 bases separated the two germline ends. This CDR3 is 16 amino acids long. CDR3 in amino acids: CASSLVGPSSYNEQFF. The CDR3 DNA reads as TGTGCCAGCAGCTTAGTAGGCCCGAGCTCCTACAATGAGCAGTTCTTC.

V and J are TRBV7-3 and TRBJ2-3; no reliable D call. The CDR3 is made up of 14 amino acids. The V end was cut by 2 bases, the J end by 1 base, with 7 bases between. The germline CDR1 and CDR2 sequences are SGHTA and FQGTGA. CDR3 residues: CASSLAARTDTQYF. CDR3 DNA: TGTGCCAGCAGCTTAGCGGCACGCACAGATACGCAGTATTTT.

The rearrangement joins TRBV12-5 to TRBJ2-5, with 11 bases lining up with TRBD1. Trimming took 6 bases from V and 2 from J; bases not matched to a gene: 5. Per the germline V gene, CDR1 is LGHNT and CDR2 is FRNRAP. CDR3 length: 15 amino acids. The CDR3 is CASGLGQGDQETQYF. DNA for the CDR3: TGTGCTAGTGGCCTGGGACAGGGGGATCAAGAGACCCAGTACTTC.

CDR3 nucleotide sequence: TGTGCCAGCAGCACCCTAGAGAAGGCGAGCTCCTATAATTCACCCCTCCACTTT. It is translated as CASSTLEKASSYNSPLHF. The V gene is TRBV5-6, the J gene TRBJ1-6, with D unclear. Deletions cut 4 bases from V and 0 bases from J, with 17 bases between. This CDR3 spans 18 amino acids. CDR1 and CDR2 (germline): SGHDT, YYEEEE.

As concerns this clone: A read error may produce the germline difference seen at one junction end. This chain links TRBV15 with TRBJ2-7; possible D gene TRBD1, 5 bases. This CDR3 region has 14 residues. Per the germline V gene, CDR1 is LNHNV and CDR2 is YYDKDF (reference sequence). The CDR3 nucleotides are TGTGCCACCAGCAAGGCAGGGTCCTCCGACGAGCAGTACTTC. Translated: CATSKAGSSDEQYF.

The V and J genes are TRBV20-1 and TRBJ2-3, with TRBD2 matching 9 bases. Germline lookup yields CDR1 DFQATT and CDR2 SNEGSKA (reference sequence). V shed 3 bases, J shed 2 bases, and the junction held 6 bases outside the gene matches. The length of the CDR3 is 15 residues. The CDR3 DNA reads TGCAGTGCTAGTTCTAGCGGGGAAAACACAGATACGCAGTATTTT. It yields the protein CSASSSGENTDTQYF.

This clone was seen a single time. The V and J genes are TRBV7-9 and TRBJ1-1, with 7 bases matching TRBD1. V was pared by 3 bases and J by 6 bases, with 7 bases of the junction left unmatched. The CDR3 is 14 residues long. Germline assignment: CDR1 SEHNR and CDR2 FQNEAQ (reference sequence). The CDR3, as DNA: TGTGCCAGCAGCTTTGACAGGGAGATCCCTGAAGCTTTCTTT. Translating it yields CASSFDREIPEAFF.

DNA for the CDR3: TGTGCCAGCAGCAAAGAGACAGGTCAGAGCTCCTACAATGAGCAGTTCTTC. Translated, it gives CASSKETGQSSYNEQFF. V and J are TRBV5-4 and TRBJ2-1; TRBD1 is a possible D gene (6 bases). The V end lost 4 bases, the J end lost 0 bases, and 17 bases lay between the germline ends. The CDR3 is 17 residues long. Germline V lookup: CDR1 SGHNT, CDR2 YYREEE (reference sequence). Variable domain in full (rest from reference TRBV5-4 and TRBJ2-1): ETGVTQSPTHLIKTRGQQVTLRCSSQSGHNTVSWYQQALGQGPQFIFQYYREEENGRGNFPPRFSGLQFPNYSSELNVNALELDDSALYLCASSKETGQSSYNEQFFGPGTRLTVL.

The chain joins TRBV5-6 to TRBJ2-2, with D possibly called TRBD1 or TRBD2 (5 bases each). CDR3 size: 16 residues. Germline V gene sequence: CDR1 SGHDT, CDR2 YYEEEE. V lost 3 bases and J 4 bases, leaving 16 bases between the germline ends. The CDR3 DNA is TGTGCCAGCAGCTCAGGGACGGGGTGGGGCACCGGGGAGCTGTTTTTT. Its protein product is CASSSGTGWGTGELFF.

The chain joins TRBV7-6 to TRBJ2-3; 8 bases align to TRBD2. With 4 bases clipped from V and 1 base from J, the junction kept 4 bases outside the gene matches. Looked up from germline, CDR1 is SGHVS and CDR2 is FNYEAQ. The CDR3 is 15 residues long. CDR3 coding DNA: TGTGCCAGCAGCTCACGGGGGGGCCGCACAGATACGCAGTATTTT. Its translation is CASSSRGGRTDTQYF.

The V and J genes are TRBV6-5 and TRBJ1-3; weak D call: TRBD1 (6 bases). CDR1 is MNHEY and CDR2 is SVGAGI in the germline V gene. This CDR3 has 15 amino acids. V lost 6 bases, J lost 4 bases, and 16 bases lay in between. For the CDR3, the DNA is TGTGCCAGCAGGGCCGTAACAGGGTTAGGAAACACCATATATTTT. This codes for CASRAVTGLGNTIYF.

The V gene is TRBV11-2, the J gene TRBJ2-5; 11 bases agree with TRBD2. CDR1 and CDR2 (germline): SGHAT, FQNNGV. V was clipped by 6 bases and J by 2 bases; unmatched bases: 11. This CDR3 is 17 amino acids long. As DNA, the CDR3 is TGTGCCAGCAGTGAAGGGTCTAGCGGGGGGCCTCAAGAGACCCAGTACTTC. Protein sequence: CASSEGSSGGPQETQYF.

The chain links TRBV18 to TRBJ2-7, with 8 nucleotides matching TRBD1. Germline lookup yields CDR1 KGHSH and CDR2 LQKENI. The CDR3 consists of 15 residues. With 3 bases clipped from V and 7 bases from J, the junction kept 11 bases outside the gene matches. The CDR3 bases are TGTGCCAGCTCACCCTCGGGGACAGGAGGGGGGGAGCAGTACTTC. This gives the protein CASSPSGTGGGEQYF.

The V call is TRBV5-1, the J call TRBJ1-1; D might be TRBD1 (5 bases). V lost 2 bases to trimming and J lost 4 bases, with 12 bases between them. Germline V CDR1 and CDR2: SGHRS, YFSETQ. The CDR3 has 14 residues. CDR3 amino acids: CASSFRGEFTEAFF. The CDR3 DNA is TGCGCCAGCAGCTTCAGAGGGGAGTTCACTGAAGCTTTCTTT.

V usage is TRBV7-9 and J usage is TRBJ2-7, with D tentatively TRBD1 or TRBD2 (5 bases each). Germline V gene sequence: CDR1 SEHNR, CDR2 FQNEAQ (reference sequence). The V and J ends lost 5 bases and 9 bases respectively, with 23 bases between them. The CDR3 is 15 amino acids. The CDR3 DNA sequence: TGTGCCAGCAGCCCAAACCTTCGGGACGTTGGGGTGCAGTACTTC. Translation gives CASSPNLRDVGVQYF.

The chain has TRBV29-1 and TRBJ1-1; D is unresolved. Trimming took 7 bases from V and 1 from J, leaving 10 bases between them. This CDR3 comprises 12 residues. CDR1 SQVTM and CDR2 ANQGSEA come from the germline V gene. The CDR3 sequence is CSAKGANTEAFF. DNA of the CDR3: TGCAGCGCTAAGGGAGCGAACACTGAAGCTTTCTTT.

V and J are TRBV7-2 and TRBJ2-7; D possibly matches TRBD1 or TRBD2 (5 bases each). The CDR3 is made up of 15 amino acids. The V gene lost 5 bases and the J gene lost 3 bases, with 17 bases spanning the gap. Germline V gene lookup returns CDR1 SGHTA and CDR2 FQGNSA. The CDR3 bases are TGTGCCAGCAGCCCTTCCGGGACCGATAACTACGAGCAGTACTTC. Translation gives CASSPSGTDNYEQYF. The variable domain in full, with the rest retrieved from reference TRBV7-2 and TRBJ2-7, is GAGVSQSPSNKVTEKGKDVELRCDPISGHTALYWYRQSLGQGLEFLIYFQGNSAPDKSGLPSDRFSAERTGGSVSTLTIQRTQQEDSAVYLCASSPSGTDNYEQYFGPGTRLTVT.

V gene TRBV7-3 combines with J gene TRBJ2-1; D gene unclear. Per germline, CDR1 SGHTA and CDR2 FQGTGA. Trimming took 3 bases from V and 8 from J, leaving 17 bases between them. The CDR3 sequence is 15 residues long. The DNA of the CDR3 is TGTGCCAGCAGCTTGGTATCTACCCCTGGGGATGAGCAGTTCTTC. Translation gives CASSLVSTPGDEQFF.